The 32 T cell receptor beta chains below all came from one sample that was sequenced in a study of T-cell memory formation after mild COVID-19. TCRdb redid the calling of the 5' RACE reads with MiXCR, one entry per CDR3 protein. The sample has a few hundred thousand distinct CDR3 sequences; roughly 21% are singletons. The sample comprised PBMCs or a T cell subset sorted from them (not recorded which). These receptors came from a man younger than 35 who had mild COVID-19 (a few samples of this study predate the infection). Cell type and time point are not known.

A few counts support this clonotype. The chain's CDR3 is CSVEYALENLQYF. CDR3 bases: TGCAGCGTTGAATACGCCTTGGAGAATTTGCAGTATTTT. The gene calls are TRBV29-1 and TRBJ2-3; no clear D. V lost 2 bases and J 11 bases, leaving 17 bases between the germline ends. CDR1 and CDR2 from the germline V gene are SQVTM and ANQGSEA. The length of the CDR3 is 13 residues.

This clonotype was picked up many times. This rearrangement joins TRBV12-3 or TRBV12-4 to TRBJ2-2; no definite D call. The CDR3 spans 12 residues. V was clipped by 6 bases and J by 5 bases, with 7 bases between them. In DNA, the CDR3 is TGTGCCAGCAGCTCAGATACCGGGGAGCTGTTTTTT. This sequence encodes CASSSDTGELFF.

The gene calls are TRBV5-1 and TRBJ2-7, with a weak D call TRBD1 (6 bases). Trimming removed 4 bases at V and 2 bases at J, with 19 bases between. The CDR3 consists of 16 residues. Germline V gene sequence: CDR1 SGHRS, CDR2 YFSETQ. The CDR3 is CASSPRGRVGTYEQYV. Written as DNA, the CDR3 is TGCGCCAGCAGCCCCAGGGGCCGAGTTGGAACCTACGAGCAGTACGTC.

This clonotype showed up just a few times. The gene calls are TRBV7-2 and TRBJ1-5; D might be TRBD1 (6 bases). CDR3 length: 15 amino acids. CDR1 SGHTA and CDR2 FQGNSA come from the germline V gene. V lost 0 bases and J 1 base, leaving 7 bases between the germline ends. CDR3 loop: CASSLATGSNQPQHF. CDR3 bases: TGTGCCAGCAGCTTAGCAACAGGGAGCAATCAGCCCCAGCATTTT.

This clonotype appeared a few times. The chain carries TRBV7-9 and TRBJ1-2, with 7 bases identical to TRBD1. The CDR3 totals 15 residues. In germline, CDR1 is SEHNR, CDR2 FQNEAQ (reference sequence). V was clipped by 1 base and J by 5 bases; unmatched bases: 7. This CDR3 reads CASSLVSDREYGYTF. DNA of the CDR3: TGTGCCAGCAGCTTAGTTAGCGACAGGGAATATGGCTACACCTTC.

The chain is built from TRBV4-2 and TRBJ1-5; 7 nucleotides line up with TRBD1. V lost 3 bases, J lost 5 bases, and 7 bases stayed unmatched. This CDR3 spans 15 amino acids. Germline V lookup: CDR1 LGHNA, CDR2 YNFKEQ. The CDR3: CASSQETGAYQPQHF. The DNA for the CDR3 is TGTGCCAGCAGCCAGGAAACAGGGGCTTATCAGCCCCAGCATTTT.

This clonotype was seen repeatedly, ten times or more. The chain carries TRBV5-1 and TRBJ2-5; D gene ambiguous. Germline loops: CDR1 SGHRS, CDR2 YFSETQ. Trimming cost V 0 bases and J 4 bases, with 13 bases left between them. The CDR3 totals 15 residues. CDR3 bases: TGCGCCAGCAGCTTGGAGGAGCGTACGGGAGAGACCCAGTACTTC. This codes for CASSLEERTGETQYF.

A few counts support this clonotype. The genes are TRBV24-1 and TRBJ2-3; D could derive from TRBD1 or TRBD2 (6 bases each). The germline V gene has CDR1 KGHDR and CDR2 SFDVKD. CDR3 length: 15 residues. The germline V and J ends were trimmed by 5 bases and 2 bases, with 13 bases remaining between them. The CDR3: CATSGGAGYTDTQYF. Written as DNA, the CDR3 is TGTGCCACCAGTGGGGGGGCAGGGTACACAGATACGCAGTATTTT.

This chain links TRBV5-5 with TRBJ2-7; D gene uncertain. The CDR3 runs 15 residues. Germline V lookup: CDR1 SGHKS, CDR2 YYEKEE (reference sequence). Trimming left V 4 bases short and J 0 bases short, with 14 bases between. The CDR3 nucleotides are TGTGCCAGCAGCATACAGCCGGGTTACTCCTACGAGCAGTACGTC. Protein sequence: CASSIQPGYSYEQYV.

V gene TRBV4-3 combines with J gene TRBJ1-2; 7 nucleotides line up with TRBD1. Germline CDR1 and CDR2: LGHNA and YSLEER. This CDR3 is built from 12 residues. V gave up 6 bases and J gave up 2 bases; unmatched junction bases: 0. This chain's CDR3 is CASRGQNYGYTF. In nucleotides, the CDR3 is TGCGCCAGCAGGGGACAGAACTATGGCTACACCTTC.

A few counts support this clonotype. J is TRBJ2-1 and V is TRBV7-9; D remains ambiguous. This CDR3 has 13 residues. Between the trimmed V and J ends, which lost 7 bases and 4 bases, there was a span of 11 bases. Germline CDR1 is SEHNR and CDR2 is FQNEAQ (reference sequence). The CDR3 loop reads CASTHDNYNEQFF. CDR3 nucleotides: TGTGCCAGCACCCACGACAATTACAATGAGCAGTTCTTC.

This clonotype was seen only a few times. The chain is built from TRBV5-4 and TRBJ2-5; 10 bases align to TRBD1. V lost 5 bases, J lost 5 bases, and 6 bases stayed unmatched. Germline CDR1 SGHNT, CDR2 YYREEE (reference sequence). There are 14 residues in the CDR3. The CDR3 spells CASSRQGAHETQYF. DNA of the CDR3: TGTGCCAGCAGTCGACAGGGGGCCCACGAGACCCAGTACTTC.

There are a few counts of this clonotype. This sequence joins TRBV7-2 and TRBJ2-1, with TRBD2 as a possible D gene (7 bases). V lost 1 base, J lost 9 bases, and 16 bases lay in between. The CDR3 is made up of 15 amino acids. Germline CDR1 is SGHTA and CDR2 is FQGNSA. Here the CDR3 reads CASSLGQAGDGEQFF. Here the CDR3 DNA reads TGTGCCAGCAGCTTAGGACAGGCGGGGGACGGTGAGCAGTTCTTC.

The rearrangement uses TRBV2 and TRBJ2-7; possibly TRBD1 or TRBD2 for D (6 bases each). V lost 7 bases to trimming and J lost 2 bases, with 15 bases between them. This CDR3 has 14 residues. Germline CDR1 reads SNHLY; CDR2 reads FYNNEI. As DNA, the CDR3 is TGTGCCAGCACAGAGTGGGGGGCGGCCTACGAGCAGTACTTC. Protein product: CASTEWGAAYEQYF.

There are a few counts of this clonotype. This chain connects TRBV5-1 to TRBJ2-5; unclear D gene. Trimming pared 0 bases from V and 2 bases from J, leaving 11 bases between. The CDR3 sequence is 15 residues long. The V gene's germline CDR1 is SGHRS and CDR2 YFSETQ. The CDR3 DNA reads TGCGCCAGCAGCTTGGGCCACGGGCCTCAAGAGACCCAGTACTTC. Translating it yields CASSLGHGPQETQYF. The complete variable domain, with remaining parts taken from reference TRBV5-1 and TRBJ2-5, reads KAGVTQTPRYLIKTRGQQVTLSCSPISGHRSVSWYQQTPGQGLQFLFEYFSETQRNKGNFPGRFSGRQFSNSRSEMNVSTLELGDSALYLCASSLGHGPQETQYFGPGTRLLVL.

This clonotype showed up just a few times. The chain links TRBV6-5 to TRBJ1-6; possible D gene TRBD1, 6 bases. CDR1 and CDR2 from the germline V gene are MNHEY and SVGAGI. V was shortened by 6 bases and J by 9 bases, with 18 bases between the two germline ends. This CDR3 spans 15 amino acids. The CDR3, as DNA: TGTGCCAGCAGCCTTGGACAGTCGAACCCTTCACCCCTCCACTTT. Translation gives CASSLGQSNPSPLHF.

This clonotype appeared a few times. The chain has TRBV7-8 and TRBJ2-7; D gene unclear. The CDR3 loop spans 13 amino acids. Germline V lookup: CDR1 SGHVS, CDR2 FQNEAQ. The V end lost 1 base, the J end lost 3 bases, and 7 bases lay between the germline ends. The DNA of the CDR3 is TGTGCCAGCAGCTTAGGCTACCTCTACGAGCAGTACGTC. Encoded protein: CASSLGYLYEQYV.

This clonotype was counted between two and nine times. The chain's CDR3 is CASSQDLLAVETQYF. The CDR3 DNA reads as TGCGCCAGCAGCCAAGATTTGCTAGCGGTAGAGACCCAGTACTTC. This rearrangement joins TRBV4-3 to TRBJ2-5; TRBD2 matches at 7 bases. J gave up 4 bases and V 0 bases, and 5 bases lay outside the gene matches. The CDR3 spans 15 residues. Germline CDR1 is LGHNA and CDR2 is YSLEER.

This chain uses TRBV5-4 with TRBJ1-2; D is undetermined. V dropped 0 bases and J dropped 9 bases, with 6 bases sitting between them. Germline V gives CDR1 SGHNT, CDR2 YYREEE (reference sequence). The CDR3 length is 11 residues. The CDR3 here is CASSLGYSYTF. The CDR3 DNA reads as TGTGCCAGCAGCTTGGGATATAGCTACACCTTC. The full variable domain, completed using reference TRBV5-4 and TRBJ1-2, is ETGVTQSPTHLIKTRGQQVTLRCSSQSGHNTVSWYQQALGQGPQFIFQYYREEENGRGNFPPRFSGLQFPNYSSELNVNALELDDSALYLCASSLGYSYTFGSGTRLTVV.

This clonotype was counted only a few times. This chain connects TRBV10-2 to TRBJ1-2; 11 bases line up with TRBD1. CDR1 is WSHSY, CDR2 SAAADI, per germline. The CDR3 runs to 17 residues. V trimming: 3 bases; J trimming: 4 bases; junction bases outside the gene matches: 10. The CDR3 region is CASSDWGTGGTSYGYTF. Here the CDR3 DNA reads TGCGCCAGCAGTGATTGGGGGACAGGGGGAACGAGCTATGGCTACACCTTC.

The sample holds a few counts of this clonotype. This rearrangement joins TRBV6-7 to TRBJ2-5; TRBD2 might be the D (6 bases). TRBV6-7 is reported as an ORF; its role is uncertain. V shed 0 bases and J shed 1 base, with 12 bases lying between them. The CDR3 runs 16 residues. The CDR3: CASSYSKGRIQETQYF. The CDR3 nucleotides are TGTGCCAGCAGTTACTCGAAAGGGAGGATCCAAGAGACCCAGTACTTC.

The chain is built from TRBV5-1 and TRBJ2-3, with 8 bases fitting TRBD2. This CDR3 comprises 16 residues. The germline gives CDR1 SGHRS, CDR2 YFSETQ. V lost 2 bases, J lost 5 bases, and 10 bases stayed unmatched. The CDR3, as DNA: TGCGCCAGCAGCTTCCGACAGCGGGGGACTCAAGATACGCAGTATTTT. Translating it yields CASSFRQRGTQDTQYF.

This clonotype was picked up a small number of times. This chain connects TRBV12-3 or TRBV12-4 to TRBJ2-1, with TRBD2 identical over 8 bases. This CDR3 has 11 residues. With V trimmed by 11 bases and J by 8 bases, 5 bases remained unmatched. CDR3: CAAGGRDEQFF. The CDR3 nucleotides read TGTGCCGCGGGGGGCCGGGATGAGCAGTTCTTC.

J is TRBJ1-2 and V is TRBV12-3 or TRBV12-4; 7 nucleotides agree with TRBD1. The CDR3 sequence is 16 residues long. V shed 5 bases, J shed 4 bases, and the junction held 13 bases outside the gene matches. CDR3 in DNA: TGTGCCAGCAGTCGGTACAGGGGCTGGTCCGGCTATGGCTACACCTTC. Encoded protein: CASSRYRGWSGYGYTF.

This chain uses TRBV6-2 or TRBV6-3 with TRBJ2-5; no definite D call. Germline CDR1 reads MNHEY; CDR2 reads SVGEGT. Trimming pared 3 bases from V and 4 bases from J, leaving 6 bases between. CDR3 length: 12 residues. The DNA of the CDR3 is TGTGCCAGCAGTTATGATTTAGAGACCCAGTACTTC. Translating it yields CASSYDLETQYF.

The rearrangement uses TRBV27 and TRBJ1-1, with TRBD1 identical over 11 bases. Per the germline V gene, CDR1 is MNHEY and CDR2 is SMNVEV (reference sequence). This CDR3 has 15 residues. With 5 bases clipped from V and 7 bases from J, the junction kept 9 bases outside the gene matches. The CDR3 protein is CASSRRTGGGDEAFF. As DNA, the CDR3 is TGTGCCAGCAGTCGCCGGACAGGGGGCGGCGATGAAGCTTTCTTT.

This clonotype was observed many times. The genes are TRBV28 and TRBJ2-7, with D perhaps TRBD2 (5 bases). Germline V gene sequence: CDR1 MDHEN, CDR2 SYDVKM. V lost 2 bases and J 2 bases, leaving 10 bases between the germline ends. The CDR3 is 14 amino acids. The CDR3 reads CASSLAGGTYEQYV. CDR3 DNA: TGTGCCAGCAGTTTAGCGGGTGGGACCTACGAGCAGTACGTC.

This chain uses TRBV7-6 with TRBJ1-6; 11 nucleotides agree with TRBD1. The CDR3 contains 18 residues. Per germline, CDR1 SGHVS and CDR2 FNYEAQ. After removal of 3 bases from V and 4 bases from J, the junction contained 8 bases not matched to a gene. CDR3 loop: CASSFTPGQGGYNSPLHF. Written as DNA, the CDR3 is TGTGCCAGCAGCTTTACCCCGGGACAGGGGGGGTATAATTCACCCCTCCACTTT.

This chain joins TRBV5-1 and TRBJ2-5; D remains ambiguous. Trimming stripped 9 bases from V and 1 base from J, with 16 bases between. Germline-derived CDR1 and CDR2 are SGHRS and YFSETQ. The CDR3 has 14 residues. CDR3 residues: CATRRSVSQETQYF. In nucleotides, the CDR3 is TGCGCCACCAGGCGGAGTGTTAGCCAAGAGACCCAGTACTTC. Variable domain in full (rest from reference TRBV5-1 and TRBJ2-5): KAGVTQTPRYLIKTRGQQVTLSCSPISGHRSVSWYQQTPGQGLQFLFEYFSETQRNKGNFPGRFSGRQFSNSRSEMNVSTLELGDSALYLCATRRSVSQETQYFGPGTRLLVL.

The J gene is TRBJ1-1, the V gene TRBV11-1; D is ambiguous. Trimming left V 1 base short and J 2 bases short, with 14 bases between. This CDR3 comprises 16 residues. CDR1 and CDR2 from the germline V gene are SGHAT and FQDESV (reference sequence). The CDR3 loop reads CASSLGLWTANTEAFF. CDR3 sequence (DNA): TGTGCCAGCAGCTTAGGCCTTTGGACCGCCAACACTGAAGCTTTCTTT.

V usage is TRBV11-2 and J usage is TRBJ1-2; D gene uncertain. Trimming shortened V by 2 bases and J by 4 bases, and 11 bases separated the two germline ends. The CDR3 runs to 14 residues. Germline V gene sequence: CDR1 SGHAT, CDR2 FQNNGV. The CDR3 nucleotides are TGTGCCAGCAGCTTAATGCCAGCCTCCTATGGCTACACCTTC. Protein sequence: CASSLMPASYGYTF.

Only a few counts were recorded for this clonotype. This chain joins TRBV7-6 and TRBJ1-1; 7 bases map to TRBD1. After removal of 2 bases from V and 1 base from J, the junction contained 10 bases not matched to a gene. Per the germline V gene, CDR1 is SGHVS and CDR2 is FNYEAQ. CDR3 length: 17 residues. DNA of the CDR3: TGTGCCAGCAGCTTATACAGGGGCGGTAGGACGAACACTGAAGCTTTCTTT. This encodes CASSLYRGGRTNTEAFF.